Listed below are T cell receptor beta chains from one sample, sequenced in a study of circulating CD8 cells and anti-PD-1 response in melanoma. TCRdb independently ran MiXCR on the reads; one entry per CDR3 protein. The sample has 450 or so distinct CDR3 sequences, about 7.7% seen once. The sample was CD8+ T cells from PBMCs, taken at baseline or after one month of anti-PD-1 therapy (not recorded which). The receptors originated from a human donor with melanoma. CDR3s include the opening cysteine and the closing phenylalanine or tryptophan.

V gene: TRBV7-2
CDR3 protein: CASSPKTLSYEQYF

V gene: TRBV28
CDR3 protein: CASSSTKYNEKLFF

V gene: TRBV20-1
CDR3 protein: CSARLAGGLVVQIVTDTQYF

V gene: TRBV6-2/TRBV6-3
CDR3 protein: CASRWTSGKNIQYF

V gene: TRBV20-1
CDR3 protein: CSARGLRVSGAMIYEQYF

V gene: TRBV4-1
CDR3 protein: CASSRGAGTGGTEQYF

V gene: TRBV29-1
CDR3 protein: CSVVGPGEGETQYF

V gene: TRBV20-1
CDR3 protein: CSARDSEEREWGEQYF

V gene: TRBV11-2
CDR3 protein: CASSGYQEGGLKLANTGELFF

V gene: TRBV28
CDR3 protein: CASSFYFQSGGLQSTDTQCF

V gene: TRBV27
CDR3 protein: CASTTPGNEQFF

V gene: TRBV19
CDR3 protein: CASSIRTGSYEQYF

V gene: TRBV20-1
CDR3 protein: CSARSLAGKPGEQLF

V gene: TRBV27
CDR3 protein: CASTVAGPDSPLHF

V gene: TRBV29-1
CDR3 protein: CSVGHTGELFF

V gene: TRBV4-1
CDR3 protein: CASSHRAGADTQYF

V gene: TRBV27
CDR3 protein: CASSWRGILDEQFF

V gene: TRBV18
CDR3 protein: CASSPLGTDTQYF